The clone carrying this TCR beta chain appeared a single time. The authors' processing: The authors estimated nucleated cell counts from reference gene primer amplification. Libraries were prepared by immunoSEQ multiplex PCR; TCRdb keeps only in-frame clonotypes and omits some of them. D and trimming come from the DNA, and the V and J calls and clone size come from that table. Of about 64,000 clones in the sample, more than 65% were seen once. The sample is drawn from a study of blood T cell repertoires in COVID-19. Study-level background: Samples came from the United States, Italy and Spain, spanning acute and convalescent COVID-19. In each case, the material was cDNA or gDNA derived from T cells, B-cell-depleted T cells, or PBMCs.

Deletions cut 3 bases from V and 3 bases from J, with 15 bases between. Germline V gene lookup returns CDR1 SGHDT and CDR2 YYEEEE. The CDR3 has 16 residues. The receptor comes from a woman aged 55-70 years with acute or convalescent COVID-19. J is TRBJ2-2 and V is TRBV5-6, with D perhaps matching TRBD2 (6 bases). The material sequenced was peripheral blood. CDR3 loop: CASSWGGGYDTGELFF. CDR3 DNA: TGTGCCAGCAGCTGGGGTGGAGGGTACGACACCGGGGAGCTGTTTTTT.